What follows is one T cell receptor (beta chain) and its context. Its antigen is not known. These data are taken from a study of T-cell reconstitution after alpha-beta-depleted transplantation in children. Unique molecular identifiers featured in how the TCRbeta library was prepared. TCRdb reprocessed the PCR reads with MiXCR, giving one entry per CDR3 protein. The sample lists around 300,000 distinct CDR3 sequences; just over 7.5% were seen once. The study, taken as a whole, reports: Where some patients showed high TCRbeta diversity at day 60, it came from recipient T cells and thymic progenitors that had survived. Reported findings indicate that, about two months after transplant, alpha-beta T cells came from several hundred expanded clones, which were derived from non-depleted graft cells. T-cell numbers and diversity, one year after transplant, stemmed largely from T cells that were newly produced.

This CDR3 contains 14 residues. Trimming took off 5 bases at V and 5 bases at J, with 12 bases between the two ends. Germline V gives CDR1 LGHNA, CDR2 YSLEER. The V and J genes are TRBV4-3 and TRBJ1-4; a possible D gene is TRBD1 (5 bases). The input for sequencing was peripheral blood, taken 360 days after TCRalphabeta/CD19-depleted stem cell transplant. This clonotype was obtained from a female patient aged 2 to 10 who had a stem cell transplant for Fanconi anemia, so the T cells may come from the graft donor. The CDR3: CASSASGRNEKLFF. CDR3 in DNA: TGCGCCAGCAGCGCTTCAGGGAGAAATGAAAAACTGTTTTTT.